This T cell receptor beta chain is from a study of T cell responses to AZD1222 COVID-19 vaccine. Study-level findings and limits: Variant regions that are unmutated are reportedly the target of nearly half of spike-specific TCRs. At baseline, seropositivity was found in only 5 to 7 AZD1222 recipients. The donors showed a predominance of white British ancestry and of females, with possible underestimation of clonal diversity.

Some clones are missing from TCRdb's copy, which holds only in-frame ones; the method was immunoSEQ multiplex PCR. This sample yields more than 100,000 clones, of which around 85% are seen a single time; about 6.2% belongs to the top ten. This clone appeared once. Its antigen is not identified. The starting material was peripheral blood, obtained on day 0 of AZD1222 vaccination. The origin of this receptor is an adult in good health.

The CDR3 is CASSALGTVPNYGYTF. In DNA, the CDR3 is TGTGCCAGCAGTGCCCTGGGAACCGTTCCTAACTATGGCTACACCTTC. J is TRBJ1-2 and V is TRBV6-1; D gene unclear. Per germline, CDR1 MNHNS and CDR2 SASEGT. This CDR3 spans 16 amino acids. V lost 4 bases to trimming and J lost 0 bases, with 15 bases between them.